A selection of T cell receptor beta chains follows, all from one sample in a study of PD-L1 blockade in urothelial cancer. Here immunoSEQ multiplex PCR was the method, and the copy in TCRdb shows in-frame clones only, minus some. The sample has tens of thousands of clones, about four fifths seen once. The starting material was PBMCs, obtained around atezolizumab (anti-PD-L1) treatment. These receptors were taken from a man aged 60 to 69 with urothelial cancer. The CDR3 runs from the conserved cysteine through the conserved F or W. Fields, in order: V gene, J gene, D gene, clone size, CDR3 protein, CDR3 DNA. D genes are given only for firm matches. Clone sizes are given selectively: once, few, many, or a class where the clone is expanded.

v_gene: TRBV5-4; j_gene: TRBJ2-1; d_gene: TRBD1; abundance: few; CDR3aa: CASSTDRGRFDEQFF; CDR3nt: TGTGCCAGCAGCACGGACAGGGGGCGTTTCGATGAGCAGTTCTTC
v_gene: TRBV6-5; j_gene: TRBJ2-7; d_gene: TRBD1; abundance: .; CDR3aa: CASSYVRQGAGEQYF; CDR3nt: TGTGCCAGCAGTTACGTCCGACAGGGGGCGGGGGAGCAGTACTTC
v_gene: TRBV5-1; j_gene: TRBJ2-5; d_gene: .; abundance: .; CDR3aa: CASSLASQETQYF; CDR3nt: TGCGCCAGCAGCTTGGCATCCCAAGAGACCCAGTACTTC
v_gene: TRBV19; j_gene: TRBJ1-2; d_gene: TRBD1; abundance: few; CDR3aa: CASSTQGVYGYTF; CDR3nt: TGTGCCAGTAGTACGCAGGGGGTCTATGGCTACACCTTC
v_gene: TRBV25-1; j_gene: TRBJ1-6; d_gene: .; abundance: once; CDR3aa: CASSEAPNRGPLHF; CDR3nt: TGTGCCAGCAGCGAGGCCCCTAATCGAGGGCCCCTCCACTTT
v_gene: TRBV9; j_gene: TRBJ1-2; d_gene: TRBD1; abundance: .; CDR3aa: CASSAQDGTGGQGF; CDR3nt: TGTGCCAGCAGCGCTCAGGACGGGACAGGGGGCCAGGGTTTC
v_gene: TRBV10-3; j_gene: TRBJ2-3; d_gene: TRBD1; abundance: once; CDR3aa: CAIRQGADTQYF; CDR3nt: TGTGCCATCAGACAGGGGGCTGATACGCAGTATTTT
v_gene: TRBV11-1; j_gene: TRBJ2-1; d_gene: .; abundance: .; CDR3aa: CASSLTPPDSRAYNEQFF; CDR3nt: TGTGCCAGCAGCTTAACCCCGCCGGACAGCAGAGCCTACAATGAGCAGTTCTTC
v_gene: TRBV18; j_gene: TRBJ1-1; d_gene: TRBD1; abundance: .; CDR3aa: CASSSTGMNTEAFF; CDR3nt: TGTGCCAGCTCATCGACAGGGATGAACACTGAAGCTTTCTTT
v_gene: TRBV4-2; j_gene: TRBJ2-5; d_gene: TRBD2; abundance: .; CDR3aa: CASSQDRASGGPQETQYF; CDR3nt: TGTGCCAGCAGCCAAGATCGGGCTAGCGGGGGACCCCAAGAGACCCAGTACTTC
v_gene: TRBV30; j_gene: TRBJ2-3; d_gene: TRBD2; abundance: .; CDR3aa: CAWSVLGGDTQYF; CDR3nt: TGTGCCTGGAGTGTGCTCGGGGGGGATACGCAGTATTTT
v_gene: TRBV5-1; j_gene: TRBJ2-3; d_gene: .; abundance: .; CDR3aa: CASSRQADAQYF; CDR3nt: TGCGCCAGCAGCCGTCAGGCAGATGCGCAGTATTTT
v_gene: TRBV5-1; j_gene: TRBJ1-3; d_gene: TRBD1; abundance: .; CDR3aa: CASSFTGTGGDTIYF; CDR3nt: TGCGCCAGCAGCTTCACCGGGACAGGGGGCGACACCATATATTTT
v_gene: TRBV7-9; j_gene: TRBJ2-3; d_gene: .; abundance: .; CDR3aa: CASSRLGLSSTDTQYF; CDR3nt: TGTGCCAGCAGTCGACTAGGACTGAGCAGCACAGATACGCAGTATTTT
v_gene: TRBV13; j_gene: TRBJ2-1; d_gene: TRBD1; abundance: .; CDR3aa: CASSSTGDRGEQFF; CDR3nt: TGTGCCAGCAGCTCGACAGGGGACCGTGGAGAGCAGTTCTTC
v_gene: TRBV4-2; j_gene: TRBJ2-5; d_gene: TRBD1; abundance: once; CDR3aa: CASSQATGQGSRETQYF; CDR3nt: TGTGCCAGCAGCCAAGCTACCGGACAGGGGAGTCGAGAGACCCAGTACTTC
v_gene: TRBV5-6; j_gene: TRBJ1-2; d_gene: TRBD1; abundance: .; CDR3aa: CASSLNRGHYGYTF; CDR3nt: TGTGCCAGCAGCCTAAACAGGGGGCACTATGGCTACACCTTC
v_gene: TRBV6-1; j_gene: TRBJ2-7; d_gene: .; abundance: .; CDR3aa: CASSSNYEQYF; CDR3nt: TGTGCCAGCAGTTCAAACTACGAGCAGTACTTC
v_gene: TRBV5-1; j_gene: TRBJ2-2; d_gene: TRBD1; abundance: .; CDR3aa: CASSLTGGGTGELFF; CDR3nt: TGCGCCAGCAGCTTGACAGGGGGCGGCACCGGGGAGCTGTTTTTT
v_gene: TRBV4-1; j_gene: TRBJ1-5; d_gene: .; abundance: .; CDR3aa: CASSQEFVYSGHQPRHF; CDR3nt: TGCGCCAGCAGCCAAGAGTTTGTATATTCGGGACATCAGCCCCGGCATTTT
v_gene: TRBV9; j_gene: TRBJ1-1; d_gene: .; abundance: once; CDR3aa: CASSVRVQADTEAFF; CDR3nt: TGTGCCAGCAGCGTACGTGTTCAGGCTGACACTGAAGCTTTCTTT
v_gene: TRBV6-5; j_gene: TRBJ2-2; d_gene: .; abundance: .; CDR3aa: CATRNEVTGELFF; CDR3nt: TGTGCCACCCGCAACGAGGTGACCGGGGAGCTGTTTTTT
v_gene: TRBV27; j_gene: TRBJ1-5; d_gene: .; abundance: .; CDR3aa: CASSLSQGNNQPQHF; CDR3nt: TGTGCCAGCAGTTTATCTCAGGGTAACAATCAGCCCCAGCATTTT
v_gene: TRBV5-4; j_gene: TRBJ2-2; d_gene: TRBD1; abundance: .; CDR3aa: CASSPGAGGVGGELFF; CDR3nt: TGTGCCAGCAGCCCGGGAGCAGGGGGCGTCGGTGGGGAGCTGTTTTTT